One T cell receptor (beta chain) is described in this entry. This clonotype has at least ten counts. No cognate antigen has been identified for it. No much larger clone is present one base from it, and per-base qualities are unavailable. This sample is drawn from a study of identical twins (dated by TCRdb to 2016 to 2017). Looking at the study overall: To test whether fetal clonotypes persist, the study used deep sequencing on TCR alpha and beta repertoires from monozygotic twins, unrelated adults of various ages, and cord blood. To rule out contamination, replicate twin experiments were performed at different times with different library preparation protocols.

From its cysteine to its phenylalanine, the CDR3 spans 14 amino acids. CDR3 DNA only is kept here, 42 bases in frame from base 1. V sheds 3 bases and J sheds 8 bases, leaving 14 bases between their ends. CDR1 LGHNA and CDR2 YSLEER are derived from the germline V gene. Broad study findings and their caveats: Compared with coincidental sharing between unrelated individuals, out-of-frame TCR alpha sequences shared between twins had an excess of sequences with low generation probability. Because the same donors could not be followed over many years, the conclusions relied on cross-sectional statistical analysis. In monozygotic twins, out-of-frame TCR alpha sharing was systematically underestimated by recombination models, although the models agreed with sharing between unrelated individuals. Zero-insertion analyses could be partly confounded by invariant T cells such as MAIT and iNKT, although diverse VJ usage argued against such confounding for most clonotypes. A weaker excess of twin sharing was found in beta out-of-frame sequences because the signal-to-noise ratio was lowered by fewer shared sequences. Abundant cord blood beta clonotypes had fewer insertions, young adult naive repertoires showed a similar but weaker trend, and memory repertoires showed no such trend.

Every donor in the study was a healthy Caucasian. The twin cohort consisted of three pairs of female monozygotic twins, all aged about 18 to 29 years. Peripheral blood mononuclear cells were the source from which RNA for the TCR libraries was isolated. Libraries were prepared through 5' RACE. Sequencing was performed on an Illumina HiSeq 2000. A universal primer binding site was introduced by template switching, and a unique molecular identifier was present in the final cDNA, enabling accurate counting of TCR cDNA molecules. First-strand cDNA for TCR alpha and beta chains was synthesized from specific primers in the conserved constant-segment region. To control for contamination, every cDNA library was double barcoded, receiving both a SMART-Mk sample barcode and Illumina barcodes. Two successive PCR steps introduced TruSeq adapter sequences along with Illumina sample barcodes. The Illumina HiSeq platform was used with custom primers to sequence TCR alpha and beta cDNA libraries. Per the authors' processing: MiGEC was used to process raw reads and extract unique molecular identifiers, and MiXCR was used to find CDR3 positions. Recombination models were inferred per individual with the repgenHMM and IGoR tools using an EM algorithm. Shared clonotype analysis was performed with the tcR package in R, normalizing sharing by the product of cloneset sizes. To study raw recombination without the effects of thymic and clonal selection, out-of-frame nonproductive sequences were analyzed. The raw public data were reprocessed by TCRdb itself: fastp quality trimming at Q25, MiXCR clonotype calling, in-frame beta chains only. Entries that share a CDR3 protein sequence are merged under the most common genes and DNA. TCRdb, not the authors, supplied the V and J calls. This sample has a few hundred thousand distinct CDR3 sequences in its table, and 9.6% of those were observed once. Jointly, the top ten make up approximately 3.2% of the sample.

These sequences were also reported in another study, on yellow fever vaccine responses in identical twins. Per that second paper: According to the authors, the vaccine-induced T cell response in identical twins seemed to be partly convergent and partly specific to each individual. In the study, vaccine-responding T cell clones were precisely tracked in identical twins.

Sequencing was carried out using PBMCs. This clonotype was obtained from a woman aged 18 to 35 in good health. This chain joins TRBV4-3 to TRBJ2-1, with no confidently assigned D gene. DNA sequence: TGCGCCAGCAGCCAGTATCTAGGGCAGGATGAGCAGTTCTTC. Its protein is CASSQYLGQDEQFF.